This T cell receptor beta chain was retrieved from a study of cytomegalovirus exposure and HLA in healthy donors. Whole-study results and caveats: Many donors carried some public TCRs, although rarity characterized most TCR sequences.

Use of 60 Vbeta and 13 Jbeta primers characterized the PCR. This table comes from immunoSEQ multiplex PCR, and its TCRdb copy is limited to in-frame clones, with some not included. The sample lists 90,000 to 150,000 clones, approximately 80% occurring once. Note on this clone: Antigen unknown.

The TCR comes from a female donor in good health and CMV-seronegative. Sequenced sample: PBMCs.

This CDR3 is CSVEHGGNIQYF. The CDR3 nucleotides read TGCAGCGTTGAACATGGGGGCAACATTCAGTACTTC. The chain uses TRBV29-1 and TRBJ2-4; a possible D gene is TRBD1 (6 bases). Germline lookup yields CDR1 SQVTM and CDR2 ANQGSEA. The CDR3 contains 12 residues. V was cut by 2 bases and J by 7 bases, with 9 bases left in between.